Listed here are 2 T cell receptor beta chains from one sample, sequenced in a study of blood T cell dynamics during melanoma immunotherapy (dated by TCRdb to about 2020). The sample's time point, from its label and the paper: pre-treatment baseline. The library was made by the immunoSEQ multiplex PCR assay. This immuneACCESS table, as held by TCRdb, lists in-frame sequences with V and J called but not all clones. Of the missing ones, under half trace to an unresolved V gene in checked studies; the others have no known cause. Here the sample has fewer than 7,500 clones; 87% occur a single time. Of the sample, 3% to 4% falls within the top ten clones. The sequenced sample was blood, obtained from a patient treated with checkpoint blockade. Every receptor here comes from a human donor with melanoma.

A few counts support this clone. The chain is built from TRBV7-9 and TRBJ2-7; D remains ambiguous. The length of the CDR3 is 14 residues. Germline CDR1 is SEHNR and CDR2 is FQNEAQ (reference sequence). Trimming cost V 5 bases and J 3 bases, with 14 bases left between them. The CDR3 bases are TGTGCCAGCAGCGAAAACGGACGGAACTACGAGCAGTACTTC. Translation: CASSENGRNYEQYF.

The J gene is TRBJ2-3, the V gene TRBV29-1; no clear D gene. V was clipped by 6 bases and J by 3 bases, with 10 bases between them. The CDR3 has 12 residues. From germline, CDR1 is SQVTM and CDR2 ANQGSEA. The CDR3 reads CSVLSETDTQYF. As DNA, the CDR3 is TGCAGCGTCCTCTCAGAGACAGATACGCAGTATTTT.